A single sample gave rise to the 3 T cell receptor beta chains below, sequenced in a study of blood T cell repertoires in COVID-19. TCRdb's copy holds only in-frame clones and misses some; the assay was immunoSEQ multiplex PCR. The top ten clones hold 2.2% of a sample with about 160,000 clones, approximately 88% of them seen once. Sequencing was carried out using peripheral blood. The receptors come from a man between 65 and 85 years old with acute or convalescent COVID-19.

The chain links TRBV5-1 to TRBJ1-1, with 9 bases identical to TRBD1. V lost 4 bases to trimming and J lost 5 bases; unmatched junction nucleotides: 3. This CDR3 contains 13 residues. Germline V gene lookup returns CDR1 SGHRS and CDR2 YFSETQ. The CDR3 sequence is CASSQDRGTEAFF. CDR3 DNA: TGCGCCAGCAGCCAGGACAGGGGAACTGAAGCTTTCTTT.

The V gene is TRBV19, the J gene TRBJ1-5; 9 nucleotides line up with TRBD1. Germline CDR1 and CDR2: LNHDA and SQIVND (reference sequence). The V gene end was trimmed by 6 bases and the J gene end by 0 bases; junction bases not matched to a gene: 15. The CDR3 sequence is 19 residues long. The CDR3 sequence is CASRETGTGRLYSNQPQHF. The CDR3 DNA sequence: TGTGCCAGTAGAGAAACGGGGACAGGGAGACTTTATAGCAATCAGCCCCAGCATTTT. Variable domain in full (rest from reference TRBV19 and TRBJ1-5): DGGITQSPKYLFRKEGQNVTLSCEQNLNHDAMYWYRQDPGQGLRLIYYSQIVNDFQKGDIAEGYSVSREKKESFPLTVTSAQKNPTAFYLCASRETGTGRLYSNQPQHFGDGTRLSIL.

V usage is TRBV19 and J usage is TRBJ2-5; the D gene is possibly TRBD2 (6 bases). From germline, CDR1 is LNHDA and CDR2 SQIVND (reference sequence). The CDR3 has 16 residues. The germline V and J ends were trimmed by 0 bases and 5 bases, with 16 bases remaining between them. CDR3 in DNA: TGTGCCAGTAGTATAGATCATTTCGGGAGTGGCGAGACCCAGTACTTC. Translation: CASSIDHFGSGETQYF.